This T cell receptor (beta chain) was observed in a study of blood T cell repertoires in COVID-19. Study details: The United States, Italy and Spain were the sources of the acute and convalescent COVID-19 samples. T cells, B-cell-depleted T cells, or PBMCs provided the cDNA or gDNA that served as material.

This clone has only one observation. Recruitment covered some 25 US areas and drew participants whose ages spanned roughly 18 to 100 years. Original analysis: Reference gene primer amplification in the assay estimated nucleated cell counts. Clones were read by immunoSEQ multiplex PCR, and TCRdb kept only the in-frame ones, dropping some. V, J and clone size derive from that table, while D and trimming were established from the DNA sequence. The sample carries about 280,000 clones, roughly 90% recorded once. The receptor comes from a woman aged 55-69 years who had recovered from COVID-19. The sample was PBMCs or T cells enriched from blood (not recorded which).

The CDR3: CAISEGPDTQYF. For the CDR3, the DNA is TGTGCCATCAGTGAGGGGCCAGATACGCAGTATTTT. The genes are TRBV10-3 and TRBJ2-3; D gene uncertain. The CDR3 is 12 residues long. V lost 2 bases and J 4 bases, leaving 4 bases between the germline ends. Germline CDR1 ENHRY, CDR2 SYGVKD.